Shown below are 19 T cell receptor beta chains from a single sample sequenced in a study of OX40 agonist ivuxolimab in advanced cancers. Receptor amplification or capture employed the immunoSEQ multiplex PCR assay. The immuneACCESS repertoire file appears here via TCRdb, limited to in-frame rearrangements. These files lack a portion of the clones; in checked studies, under half of the deficit traces to unresolved V genes, and the cause of the others is not known. The sample data list some 50,000 clones, and about 91% of these were observed just once. Jointly, the top ten make up just under 5% of the sample. This specimen consisted of CD4+ or CD8+ T cells sorted from blood, obtained in a trial of the OX40 agonist ivuxolimab. Receptors were obtained from an adult with an advanced solid tumor such as melanoma, head and neck, liver or kidney cancer.

The CDR3 sequence: CASRLRTGGVYEQYV. For the CDR3, the DNA is TGTGCCAGCAGGCTCCGGACAGGAGGGGTATACGAGCAGTACGTC. The gene calls are TRBV6-6 and TRBJ2-7; possible D gene TRBD1, 7 bases. The CDR3 is made up of 15 amino acids. Germline V gene sequence: CDR1 MNHNY, CDR2 SVGAGI (reference sequence). Trimming left V 6 bases short and J 4 bases short, with 19 bases between.

This clone appeared a single time. The V and J genes are TRBV14 and TRBJ2-7; D call uncertain. The V gene lost 1 base and the J gene lost 0 bases, with 7 bases spanning the gap. Germline-derived CDR1 and CDR2 are SGHDN and FVKESK. The CDR3 is 14 amino acids. CDR3 residues: CASSQGPFSYEQYF. For the CDR3, the DNA is TGTGCCAGCAGCCAAGGTCCGTTCTCCTACGAGCAGTACTTC.

The chain's CDR3 is CASSDIWGQGAGGYTF. The CDR3 DNA reads TGCGCCAGCAGTGACATCTGGGGACAGGGGGCGGGAGGCTACACCTTC. This sequence joins TRBV10-2 and TRBJ1-2; 12 bases line up with TRBD1. Germline trimming cut 3 bases from V and 8 bases from J; bases unmatched to any gene: 10. CDR1 and CDR2 from the germline V gene are WSHSY and SAAADI. CDR3 size: 16 residues.

V gene TRBV6-1 combines with J gene TRBJ2-3; tentative D call: TRBD2 (6 bases). The V end lost 7 bases, the J end lost 3 bases, and 11 bases lay between the germline ends. Germline lookup yields CDR1 MNHNS and CDR2 SASEGT. CDR3 size: 13 residues. The CDR3 loop is CASNSGETDTQYF. In nucleotides, the CDR3 is TGTGCCAGCAATAGCGGAGAGACAGATACGCAGTATTTT.

The V gene is TRBV4-2, the J gene TRBJ1-1; D ambiguous. The CDR3 has 15 residues. Per germline, CDR1 LGHNA and CDR2 YNFKEQ. Between the trimmed V and J ends, which lost 0 bases and 1 base, there was a span of 9 bases. CDR3 coding DNA: TGTGCCAGCAGCCAAGAAAGCCAGTGGAACACTGAAGCTTTCTTT. Translating it yields CASSQESQWNTEAFF.

CDR3 protein: CASSFSGRSGEQYF. CDR3 DNA: TGTGCCAGCAGCTTCAGCGGGAGATCGGGGGAGCAGTACTTC. The chain employs TRBV7-8 and TRBJ2-7; 8 bases agree with TRBD2. CDR1 is SGHVS, CDR2 FQNEAQ, per germline. Trimming cost V 3 bases and J 7 bases; bases outside gene matches: 8. The CDR3 is 14 amino acids. Based on the CDR3 plus reference TRBV7-8 and TRBJ2-7, the full variable domain is GAGVSQSPRYKVAKRGQDVALRCDPISGHVSLFWYQQALGQGPEFLTYFQNEAQLDKSGLPSDRFFAERPEGSVSTLKIQRTQQEDSAVYLCASSFSGRSGEQYFGPGTRLTVT.

The V call is TRBV6-5, the J call TRBJ2-7; D remains ambiguous. This CDR3 spans 15 amino acids. Trimming took off 0 bases at V and 2 bases at J, with 11 bases between the two ends. Germline V gene sequence: CDR1 MNHEY, CDR2 SVGAGI. The CDR3, as DNA: TGTGCCAGCAGTTACTCCCCTAGGAACCCCTACGAGCAGTACTTC. It translates to CASSYSPRNPYEQYF.

This chain connects TRBV28 to TRBJ2-3; D is possibly TRBD2 (6 bases). Trimming removed 2 bases at V and 2 bases at J, with 11 bases between. The length of the CDR3 is 15 residues. CDR1 is MDHEN, CDR2 SYDVKM, per germline. DNA for the CDR3: TGTGCCAGCAGTTTAAGCACTAGCTACACAGATACGCAGTATTTT. It encodes CASSLSTSYTDTQYF.

On this clone itself: The junction shows a germline mismatch at one end, possibly a read error. The V call is TRBV4-3, the J call TRBJ1-3; tentatively, D is TRBD1 (5 bases). CDR1 and CDR2 (germline): LGHNA, YSLEER. The CDR3 has 15 amino acids. The CDR3 coding sequence is TGCGCCAGCAGTCAAGGGGAAGCCTCAGGAAACACCATATATTTT. Amino acid sequence: CASSQGEASGNTIYF.

CDR3 coding DNA: TGTGCCAGCAGTTTACTCCGGAGCGATACGCAGTATTTT. Its translation: CASSLLRSDTQYF. V usage is TRBV27 and J usage is TRBJ2-3; D is unresolved. In germline, CDR1 is MNHEY, CDR2 SMNVEV (reference sequence). This CDR3 comprises 13 residues. The V and J ends lost 2 bases and 6 bases respectively, with 9 bases between them.

This chain links TRBV2 with TRBJ2-7, with a tentative D call TRBD2 (6 bases). Germline V CDR1 and CDR2: SNHLY, FYNNEI. Trimming removed 7 bases at V and 1 base at J, with 14 bases between. The CDR3 contains 14 residues. Here the CDR3 DNA reads TGTGCCAGCACCGCTGGAGGGTCTTCCTACGAGCAGTACTTC. Residues: CASTAGGSSYEQYF.

The chain is built from TRBV4-1 and TRBJ2-1; tentatively, D is TRBD1 (5 bases). V lost 2 bases and J 1 base, leaving 6 bases between the germline ends. Germline CDR1 is MGHRA and CDR2 is YSYEKL. This CDR3 has 14 amino acids. The CDR3 DNA follows: TGCGCCAGCAGCCAACAGGGATCCTACAATGAGCAGTTCTTC. Its protein product is CASSQQGSYNEQFF.

The chain links TRBV28 to TRBJ2-7; 10 nucleotides line up with TRBD1. The CDR3 extends over 14 amino acids. Germline CDR1 MDHEN, CDR2 SYDVKM. The V and J ends lost 7 bases and 1 base, in that order; junction bases with no gene match: 4. The CDR3 DNA follows: TGTGCCAGCATTGGGACAGGGGTATCCTACGAGCAGTACGTC. It is translated as CASIGTGVSYEQYV.

This clone was picked up one time. CDR3: CASSSPTSGGRQQFF. The DNA for the CDR3 is TGTGCCAGCAGCTCACCGACTAGCGGGGGGCGTCAGCAGTTCTTC. The chain combines TRBV9 with TRBJ2-1; 13 bases agree with TRBD2. V was clipped by 4 bases and J by 11 bases; unmatched bases: 9. The CDR3 is made up of 15 amino acids. The germline V gene has CDR1 SGDLS and CDR2 YYNGEE. Supplemented by reference TRBV9 and TRBJ2-1, the full variable domain reads DSGVTQTPKHLITATGQRVTLRCSPRSGDLSVYWYQQSLDQGLQFLIQYYNGEERAKGNILERFSAQQFPDLHSELNLSSLELGDSALYFCASSSPTSGGRQQFFGPGTRLTVL.

The chain has TRBV10-2 and TRBJ2-2; weak D call: TRBD2 (6 bases). This CDR3 has 12 residues. Germline CDR1 reads WSHSY; CDR2 reads SAAADI. Trimming removed 5 bases from V and 7 bases from J, with 8 bases in between. Written as DNA, the CDR3 is TGCGCCAGCAGTACTAGCTACGGGGAGCTGTTTTTT. This sequence encodes CASSTSYGELFF.

The chain uses TRBV9 and TRBJ1-3; 10 bases match TRBD1. Germline CDR1 reads SGDLS; CDR2 reads YYNGEE. V shed 3 bases, J shed 2 bases, and the junction held 8 bases outside the gene matches. This CDR3 region has 17 residues. This chain's CDR3 is CASSGRWDRGAGNTIYF. CDR3 nucleotides: TGTGCCAGCAGCGGCCGATGGGACAGGGGAGCTGGAAACACCATATATTTT.

The chain joins TRBV2 to TRBJ1-1; 7 bases agree with TRBD1. CDR1 SNHLY and CDR2 FYNNEI come from the germline V gene. V lost 7 bases and J lost 6; bases outside the gene matches: 11. CDR3 length: 14 residues. Here the CDR3 DNA reads TGTGCCAGCAAGCCTATTACAGGGGTCCCTGAAGCTTTCTTT. The encoded protein is CASKPITGVPEAFF.

The chain has TRBV27 and TRBJ2-1; tentatively, D is TRBD2 (5 bases). Per germline, CDR1 MNHEY and CDR2 SMNVEV (reference sequence). There are 14 residues in the CDR3. V lost 7 bases and J 3 bases, leaving 13 bases between the germline ends. The CDR3 loop reads CASMVAPFYNEQFF. CDR3 sequence (DNA): TGTGCCAGCATGGTAGCGCCTTTCTACAATGAGCAGTTCTTC.

This chain links TRBV7-2 with TRBJ2-7; tentatively, D is TRBD1 (6 bases). Trimming cost V 1 base and J 6 bases, with 10 bases left between them. Germline V gene data show CDR1 as SGHTA and CDR2 as FQGNSA. CDR3 length: 13 residues. This chain's CDR3 is CASSLVLGAEQYF. As DNA, the CDR3 is TGTGCCAGCAGCTTAGTTTTGGGGGCCGAGCAGTACTTC.